Listed below are T cell receptor beta chains from one sample, sequenced in a study of T-cell reconstitution after alpha-beta-depleted transplantation in children. TCRdb reprocessed the PCR reads via MiXCR and lists one record per CDR3 protein. Here the sample spans approximately 500,000 distinct CDR3 sequences, approximately 10% being singletons. The starting material was PBMCs, obtained before TCRalphabeta/CD19-depleted stem cell transplant. These receptors were taken from a child between 2 and 9 years old with inherited bone marrow failure, due to receive a stem cell transplant. CDR3s include the opening cysteine and the closing phenylalanine or tryptophan. The order of the fields is V gene, J gene, clone size, CDR3 length, D gene, CDR3 DNA, CDR3 protein. The D gene is left open where the match is weak. Size tells how often a clone was seen (once, few, many) or the class of an expanded clone, and some rows leave it out.

TRBV6-5	TRBJ2-5	many	14	-	TGTGCCAGCAGTTTAGGGGTTGGGCAAGAGACCCAGTACTTC	CASSLGVGQETQYF
TRBV28	TRBJ1-4	many	16	TRBD1	TGTGCCAGCAGCGACAGGGGGGGTATGGCTAATGAAAAACTGTTTTTT	CASSDRGGMANEKLFF
TRBV6-5	TRBJ1-1	many	15	-	TGTGCCAGCAGTTACTCACGGGGGTTGAACACTGAAGCTTTCTTT	CASSYSRGLNTEAFF
TRBV28	TRBJ1-2	many	14	-	TGTGCCAGCAGTCCCCAAGGAGTTAACTATGGCTACACCTTC	CASSPQGVNYGYTF
TRBV11-2	TRBJ2-3	-	14	-	TGTGCCAGCAGCTTACAGCCAGATAAGGGGTCGCAGTATTTT	CASSLQPDKGSQYF
TRBV7-6	TRBJ2-3	many	17	TRBD2	TGTGCCAGCAGCTTATATACTAGCGGGAGTGGAACAGATACGCAGTATTTT	CASSLYTSGSGTDTQYF
TRBV7-2	TRBJ2-2	-	14	-	TGTGCCAGCAGCCTCCGGGTTCGCAGCGGGGAGCTGTTTTTT	CASSLRVRSGELFF
TRBV28	TRBJ2-7	many	15	TRBD1	TGTGCCAGCAGGAAAACAGGGGCCCACTCCTACGAGCAGTACTTC	CASRKTGAHSYEQYF
TRBV20-1	TRBJ2-3	-	15	-	TGCAGTGCTAGAGATAGTCCGGACTTCACAGATACGCAGTATTTT	CSARDSPDFTDTQYF
TRBV30	TRBJ1-5	many	15	TRBD1	TGTGCCTGGAGTCGACAGGGCTATAGCAATCAGCCCCAGCATTTT	CAWSRQGYSNQPQHF
TRBV11-2	TRBJ2-3	many	16	TRBD2	TGTGCCAGCAGCACGGGACTAGCGGGGGATACAGATACGCAGTATTTT	CASSTGLAGDTDTQYF
TRBV7-9	TRBJ1-4	many	12	-	TGTGCCAGCAGCTTAACGGGTGAAAAACTGTTTTTT	CASSLTGEKLFF
TRBV13	TRBJ1-5	-	15	TRBD1	TGTGCCAGCAGACTCGACCGGGACAGAAGAGAGCCCCAGCATTTT	CASRLDRDRREPQHF
TRBV4-3	TRBJ2-4	many	17	-	TGCGCCAGCAGCCAAGAGGTGCAGGGAGTAGCCAAAAACATTCAGTACTTC	CASSQEVQGVAKNIQYF
TRBV19	TRBJ1-2	few	16	-	TGTGCCAGTAGTATCCCGCAGGCGGGTAGGTCCTATGGCTACACCTTC	CASSIPQAGRSYGYTF
TRBV19	TRBJ2-7	few	13	TRBD1	TGTGCCAGTAGGATAGGACAGGGGTACGAGCAGTACTTC	CASRIGQGYEQYF
TRBV20-1	TRBJ2-7	few	14	-	TGCAGTGCTAGAGTTCCAGGAGGGGAGGTTGAGCAGTACTTC	CSARVPGGEVEQYF
TRBV7-9	TRBJ1-3	many	16	-	TGTGCCAGCAGCTTAGGGGTGGCAGGGGCTGGAAACACCATATATTTT	CASSLGVAGAGNTIYF
TRBV3-1	TRBJ2-2	many	15	-	TGTGCCAGCAGCCAATCGGCCAGGAGGACCGGGGAGCTGTTTTTT	CASSQSARRTGELFF
TRBV5-1	TRBJ2-1	many	15	TRBD2	TGCGCCAGCAGCTTAATAGCGGGAGGTATGGATGAGCAGTTCTTC	CASSLIAGGMDEQFF
TRBV29-1	TRBJ2-6	many	15	-	TGCAGCGATGAATTTTATTCCTCTGGGGCCAACGTCCTGACTTTC	CSDEFYSSGANVLTF
TRBV20-1	TRBJ2-1	many	15	TRBD2	TGCAGTGCTCGCGGACTAGCGGGGCCCTACAATGAGCAGTTCTTC	CSARGLAGPYNEQFF
TRBV3-1	TRBJ2-1	many	16	-	TGTGCCAGCAGCCAAGGGTTCCAAGCGTACTACAATGAGCAGTTCTTC	CASSQGFQAYYNEQFF
TRBV9	TRBJ2-5	many	14	-	TGTGCCAGCAGCCGCACCTTAGATAGGGAGACCCAGTACTTC	CASSRTLDRETQYF
TRBV19	TRBJ2-7	few	14	-	TGTGCCCCCTCGACGGGTCCATCCCCCTACGAGCAGTACTTC	CAPSTGPSPYEQYF
TRBV6-2/TRBV6-3	TRBJ2-5	-	20	TRBD2	TGTGCCAGCAGTTACTCGTTATTTATCTGGCGGGAGTCGGGCCAAGAGACCCAGTACTTC	CASSYSLFIWRESGQETQYF
TRBV28	TRBJ2-4	many	14	-	TGTGCCAGCAGTTTAGGGGCTATTCGAGACATTCAGTACTTC	CASSLGAIRDIQYF
TRBV20-1	TRBJ1-1	many	15	TRBD1	TGCAGTGCTAGGGCGATCGGACAGGGCCACACTGAAGCTTTCTTT	CSARAIGQGHTEAFF
TRBV5-1	TRBJ1-4	many	15	TRBD1	TGCGCCAGCAGCTTCCTCGGGACAGGGTTTGAAAAACTGTTTTTT	CASSFLGTGFEKLFF
TRBV19	TRBJ2-1	many	13	TRBD2	TGTGCCAGTAGTGTCCCTAGCGGTCGTGAGCAGTTCTTC	CASSVPSGREQFF
TRBV5-6	TRBJ1-2	many	14	TRBD1	TGTGCCAGCAGCCCGGGACAGGTTCACTATGGCTACACCTTC	CASSPGQVHYGYTF
TRBV18	TRBJ1-1	many	15	TRBD1	TGTGCCAGCTCACCACGAGGGACAGGGGAAACTGAAGCTTTCTTT	CASSPRGTGETEAFF
TRBV12-3/TRBV12-4	TRBJ2-1	many	16	-	TGTGCCAGCAGGGACTCGGGATTAAGCTCCTACAATGAGCAGTTCTTC	CASRDSGLSSYNEQFF
TRBV11-2	TRBJ1-1	many	14	-	TGTGCCAGCAGCCGAAACAGGGAGGACACTGAAGCTTTCTTT	CASSRNREDTEAFF
TRBV7-9	TRBJ2-6	many	17	TRBD2	TGTGCCAGCAGCGCAGGACTAGCGGGAACAGGGGCCAACGTCCTGACTTTC	CASSAGLAGTGANVLTF
TRBV19	TRBJ2-7	few	15	-	TGTGCCAGTGCCCACGGGCGGGGTGTCACCTACGAGCAGTACTTC	CASAHGRGVTYEQYF
TRBV10-3	TRBJ2-7	few	16	-	TGTGCCATCAGTGATCGAGGAGACAGCCGATTAATGGGGCAGTACTTC	CAISDRGDSRLMGQYF
TRBV11-2	TRBJ2-5	many	17	TRBD2	TGTGCCAGCAGCTTAGCTCCCTTGGGACTAGCGGGAGAGACCCAGTACTTC	CASSLAPLGLAGETQYF
TRBV12-3/TRBV12-4	TRBJ2-5	many	15	TRBD1	TGTGCCAGCAGTTTTACCGGGACAGGCCAAGAGACCCAGTACTTC	CASSFTGTGQETQYF
TRBV29-1	TRBJ2-2	-	18	TRBD2	TGCAGCGTTGCATATGGACTAGCGGGAGAAGGTTCCACCGGGGAGCTGTTTTTT	CSVAYGLAGEGSTGELFF
TRBV24-1	TRBJ2-1	many	12	-	TGTGCCACCATTGGATTTTACAATGAGCAGTTCTTC	CATIGFYNEQFF
TRBV20-1	TRBJ1-5	few	13	-	TGCAGTGCAAACCGGGCCCCCAATCAGCCCCAGCATTTT	CSANRAPNQPQHF
TRBV7-2	TRBJ2-7	-	13	-	TGTGCCAGCAGCTTAGGGATGGTTCCCGAGCAGTACTTC	CASSLGMVPEQYF
TRBV4-2	TRBJ2-1	many	16	-	TGTGCCAGCAGCCAAGATTCGGCTAGCGCCTACAATGAGCAGTTCTTC	CASSQDSASAYNEQFF
TRBV4-2	TRBJ2-5	few	14	TRBD2	TGTGCCAGCAGCCCACTCGGACTAGCAGAGACCCAGTACTTC	CASSPLGLAETQYF
TRBV12-3/TRBV12-4	TRBJ1-5	-	15	-	TGTGCCAGCAGTCCCCCGGGACGGGTCAATCAGCCCCAGCATTTT	CASSPPGRVNQPQHF
TRBV5-4	TRBJ2-2	-	18	TRBD2	TGTGCCAGCAGCTTGGTGGGACTAGCGGGACCGAACACCGGGGAGCTGTTTTTT	CASSLVGLAGPNTGELFF
TRBV5-1	TRBJ2-2	many	15	-	TGCGCCAGCAGCCTGCTCAGCGGTAGGACCGGGGAGCTGTTTTTT	CASSLLSGRTGELFF
TRBV14	TRBJ2-2	-	17	TRBD2	TGTGCCAGCAGCCCGATCCCCGGGACTAGAGGGTCCGGGGAGCTGTTTTTT	CASSPIPGTRGSGELFF
TRBV7-2	TRBJ1-1	many	11	TRBD1	TGTGCCAGCACCAACAGGGGTACGGCTTTCTTT	CASTNRGTAFF